One and the same sample provided the 17 T cell receptor beta chains below, sequenced in a study of blood T cell repertoires in COVID-19 (dated by TCRdb to 2020 to 2021). The method was the immunoSEQ multiplex PCR assay. TCRdb mirrors the immuneACCESS table, restricted to in-frame sequences. Some clones are absent from its copies; in checked studies, under half trace to an unresolved V gene, and the reason for the others is unknown. This sample comprises about 280,000 clones, 85% of them detected only once. 4% to 6% of the sample lies in the top ten. The sample comprised peripheral blood. The receptor source for this set is a man over 45 with active or convalescent COVID-19.

The rearrangement joins TRBV27 to TRBJ2-7, with 7 bases lining up with TRBD2. The junction had 18 bases not matched to a gene; V was cut back by 0 bases and J by 4 bases. CDR3 length: 19 amino acids. In germline, CDR1 is MNHEY, CDR2 SMNVEV (reference sequence). The CDR3 region has the DNA TGTGCCAGCAGTTTATCGCCTCCGCGGATTGGGGGGGTTCGGTACGAGCAGTACTTC. Translating gives CASSLSPPRIGGVRYEQYF.

The chain has TRBV18 and TRBJ1-4; D possibly corresponds to TRBD1 (5 bases). Between the trimmed V and J ends, which lost 3 bases and 14 bases, there was a span of 10 bases. Germline CDR1 is KGHSH and CDR2 is LQKENI. The CDR3 sequence is 11 residues long. The CDR3 nucleotides are TGTGCCAGCTCACCCGGGACTGACCTGTTTTTT. Protein: CASSPGTDLFF.

V is TRBV4-2 and J is TRBJ2-7, with 11 bases that match TRBD2. Unmatched junction bases numbered 4, after V lost 1 base and J lost 5 bases. The CDR3 has 15 amino acids. Looked up from germline, CDR1 is LGHNA and CDR2 is YNFKEQ. This CDR3 is CASSQVAGGPNEQYF. The CDR3 nucleotides are TGTGCCAGCAGCCAAGTAGCGGGAGGGCCCAACGAGCAGTACTTC.

The chain is built from TRBV27 and TRBJ1-5, with D maybe TRBD1 (5 bases). The CDR3 covers 15 residues. With 8 bases removed from V and 7 bases from J, the gap between germline ends came to 21 bases. Germline assignment: CDR1 MNHEY and CDR2 SMNVEV (reference sequence). The CDR3 DNA is TGTGCCAGCGCGCAAACAGGTTGGGGTAACCAGCCCCAGCATTTT. Its translation is CASAQTGWGNQPQHF.

The rearrangement links TRBV28 to TRBJ2-7; a possible D gene is TRBD2 (6 bases). V lost 5 bases and J 6 bases, leaving 23 bases between the germline ends. Per germline, CDR1 MDHEN and CDR2 SYDVKM. The CDR3 covers 16 residues. CDR3 residues: CASSPPLREVGREQYF. CDR3 coding DNA: TGTGCCAGCAGTCCCCCTTTGAGGGAGGTAGGCCGCGAGCAGTACTTC.

V and J are TRBV5-4 and TRBJ2-4; D might be TRBD1 (6 bases). Per the germline V gene, CDR1 is SGHNT and CDR2 is YYREEE (reference sequence). The CDR3 totals 15 residues. Between the trimmed V and J ends, which lost 5 bases and 6 bases, there was a span of 18 bases. As DNA, the CDR3 is TGTGCCAGCAGTCCTACTACAGGGCTGGGAAACATTCAGTACTTC. Protein sequence: CASSPTTGLGNIQYF.

Worth noting for this clone: The junction departs from the called germline gene at one end, perhaps through a read error. This chain links TRBV19 with TRBJ1-5; the D is unclear. Germline V CDR1 and CDR2: LNHDA, SQIVND (reference sequence). The CDR3 length is 15 residues. CDR3 protein: CASSIGPGSIQPQHF. The CDR3 DNA sequence: TGTGCCAGTAGTATAGGGCCCGGGAGCATTCAGCCCCAGCATTTT.

The CDR3 DNA reads TGTGCCAGCAGCAAGAACGGGGTGATGGGCTACACCTTC. Amino acids: CASSKNGVMGYTF. The chain couples TRBV5-4 to TRBJ1-2; D unresolved. This CDR3 has 13 amino acids. V gave up 4 bases and J gave up 8 bases, with 15 bases separating them. Germline V gives CDR1 SGHNT, CDR2 YYREEE (reference sequence). The whole variable domain, filled in from reference TRBV5-4 and TRBJ1-2, reads ETGVTQSPTHLIKTRGQQVTLRCSSQSGHNTVSWYQQALGQGPQFIFQYYREEENGRGNFPPRFSGLQFPNYSSELNVNALELDDSALYLCASSKNGVMGYTFGSGTRLTVV.

The CDR3 sequence: CATSSRASGAQHF. In DNA form, the CDR3 reads TGTGCCACCAGCAGCAGGGCGTCCGGAGCCCAGCATTTT. This rearrangement joins TRBV15 to TRBJ1-5; the D gene is possibly TRBD1 (5 bases). The V gene's germline CDR1 is LNHNV and CDR2 YYDKDF (reference sequence). V lost 3 bases and J lost 11, with 14 bases in between. This CDR3 region has 13 residues.

In this sample, this clone turned up a few times. The chain has TRBV30 and TRBJ2-7; 14 nucleotides line up with TRBD2. Germline V lookup: CDR1 GTSNPN, CDR2 SVGIG (reference sequence). This CDR3 contains 16 residues. V shed 1 base, J shed 9 bases, and the junction held 11 bases outside the gene matches. CDR3 DNA sequence: TGTGCCTGGAGTGAAGCGTTGGGACTAGCGGGAGTCGGGCAGTACTTC. Translated: CAWSEALGLAGVGQYF.

This clone has more than one count but fewer than ten. The chain couples TRBV9 to TRBJ2-5; the match to TRBD1 covers 9 bases. In germline, CDR1 is SGDLS, CDR2 YYNGEE. The CDR3 totals 16 residues. V lost 4 bases to trimming and J lost 4 bases; unmatched junction nucleotides: 11. The CDR3 DNA reads TGTGCCAGCAGCCAAACGGGACAGGGATGGAGAGAGACCCAGTACTTC. It is translated as CASSQTGQGWRETQYF.

The chain couples TRBV7-6 to TRBJ2-2; 12 nucleotides match TRBD2. This CDR3 has 16 amino acids. Germline CDR1 is SGHVS and CDR2 is FNYEAQ. Trimming at V came to 4 bases and at J to 5 bases, leaving 5 bases not matched to a gene. In DNA, the CDR3 is TGTGCCAGCAGCTCTAGCGGGAGGGTCGGGACCGGGGAGCTGTTTTTT. Encoded protein: CASSSSGRVGTGELFF.

The rearrangement links TRBV28 to TRBJ2-7; 10 bases match TRBD1. The germline CDR1 and CDR2 sequences are MDHEN and SYDVKM. The CDR3 covers 15 residues. Germline trimming cut 2 bases from V and 4 bases from J; bases unmatched to any gene: 5. CDR3 region: CASSLSGTGVYEQYF. In DNA, the CDR3 is TGTGCCAGCAGTTTAAGTGGGACAGGGGTTTACGAGCAGTACTTC.

The chain recombines TRBV19 with TRBJ2-7; D may be TRBD1 (5 bases). Looked up from germline, CDR1 is LNHDA and CDR2 is SQIVND (reference sequence). Trimming stripped 2 bases from V and 1 base from J, with 12 bases between. CDR3 length equals 15 residues. The CDR3 coding sequence is TGTGCCAGTAGTATAAACTTGGACACATCCTACGAGCAGTACTTC. This gives the protein CASSINLDTSYEQYF.

The chain recombines TRBV28 with TRBJ2-1; 14 nucleotides match TRBD2. The CDR3 loop spans 12 amino acids. With V trimmed by 10 bases and J by 11 bases, 4 bases remained unmatched. Per the germline V gene, CDR1 is MDHEN and CDR2 is SYDVKM. The CDR3 is CAIGTSGRQQFF. CDR3 nucleotides: TGTGCCATAGGGACTAGCGGGAGACAGCAGTTCTTC.

This clone was seen a few times. As DNA, the CDR3 is TGCGCCAGCAGCCACCAGACAGGGAGCGGTGAAAAACTGTTTTTT. It yields the protein CASSHQTGSGEKLFF. The chain employs TRBV4-1 and TRBJ1-4; 7 bases match TRBD1. The ends lost 3 bases at V and 7 bases at J; junction bases unmatched: 8. The germline V gene has CDR1 MGHRA and CDR2 YSYEKL. The CDR3 sequence is 15 residues long.

In its sample, this clone was seen once. The rearrangement links TRBV28 to TRBJ1-6; 7 positions agree with TRBD1. V lost 6 bases to trimming and J lost 4 bases; unmatched junction nucleotides: 6. The germline gives CDR1 MDHEN, CDR2 SYDVKM. The CDR3 runs 15 residues. CDR3 residues: CASRTGTAYNSPLHF. CDR3 nucleotides: TGTGCCAGCAGGACCGGGACAGCTTATAATTCACCCCTCCACTTT.